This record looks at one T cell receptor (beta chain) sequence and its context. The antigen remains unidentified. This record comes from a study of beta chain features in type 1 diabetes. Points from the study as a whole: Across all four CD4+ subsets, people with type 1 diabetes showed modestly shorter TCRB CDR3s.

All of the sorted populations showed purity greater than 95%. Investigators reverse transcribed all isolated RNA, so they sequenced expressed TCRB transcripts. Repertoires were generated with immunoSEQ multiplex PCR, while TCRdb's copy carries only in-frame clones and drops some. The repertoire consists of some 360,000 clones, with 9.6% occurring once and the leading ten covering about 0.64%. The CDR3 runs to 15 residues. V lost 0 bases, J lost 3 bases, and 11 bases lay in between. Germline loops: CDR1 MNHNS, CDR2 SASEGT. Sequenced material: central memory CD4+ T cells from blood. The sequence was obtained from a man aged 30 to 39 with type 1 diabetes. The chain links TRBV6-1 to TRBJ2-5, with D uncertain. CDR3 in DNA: TGTGCCAGCAGTGAAGCGAGGTGGGTCGAAGAGACCCAGTACTTC. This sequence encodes CASSEARWVEETQYF.